Included here is one TCR beta chain sequence, with context. What it binds is not known. Per germline, CDR1 ENHRY and CDR2 SYGVKD. CDR3 length: 14 residues. The V end lost 3 bases, the J end lost 0 bases, and 6 bases lay between the germline ends. The assay was immunoSEQ multiplex PCR, and TCRdb's table has in-frame clones only and misses some. Among 18,000 or so clones listed, under 85% were seen once. This specimen belongs to a study of neoadjuvant nivolumab and ipilimumab in lung cancer. Study-wide points: Compared with tumor-adjacent uninvolved lung, resected tumors showed greater richness and clonality.

V usage is TRBV10-3 and J usage is TRBJ1-5; TRBD1 might be the D (6 bases). The sample consisted of tumor tissue, taken after neoadjuvant nivolumab, alone or with ipilimumab, at or shortly before surgery. The clonotype was recovered from an adult with non-small cell lung cancer. CDR3 sequence reads: CAISDRGSNQPQHF. DNA of the CDR3: TGTGCCATCAGTGACAGGGGTAGCAATCAGCCCCAGCATTTT.